This T cell receptor beta chain originates from a study of blood T cell repertoires in COVID-19. Original processing methods: Amplifying reference gene primers gave estimates of nucleated cell counts. The table came from immunoSEQ multiplex PCR; TCRdb's copy has only in-frame clones and leaves some out. V, J and clone size reflect that table, while D and trimming were determined from the DNA. The sample lists tens of thousands of clones; roughly four fifths were seen once. CDR3 length equals 14 residues. V gave up 4 bases and J gave up 4 bases; unmatched junction bases: 4. Germline lookup yields CDR1 SGHRS and CDR2 YFSETQ.

The sequence came from a middle-aged man with active or convalescent COVID-19. The J gene is TRBJ1-1, the V gene TRBV5-1; 10 bases agree with TRBD1. Sequenced: peripheral blood. The CDR3 DNA reads as TGCGCCAGCAGCCCCCGGGACAGGGGCACTGAAGCTTTCTTT. Its protein is CASSPRDRGTEAFF.